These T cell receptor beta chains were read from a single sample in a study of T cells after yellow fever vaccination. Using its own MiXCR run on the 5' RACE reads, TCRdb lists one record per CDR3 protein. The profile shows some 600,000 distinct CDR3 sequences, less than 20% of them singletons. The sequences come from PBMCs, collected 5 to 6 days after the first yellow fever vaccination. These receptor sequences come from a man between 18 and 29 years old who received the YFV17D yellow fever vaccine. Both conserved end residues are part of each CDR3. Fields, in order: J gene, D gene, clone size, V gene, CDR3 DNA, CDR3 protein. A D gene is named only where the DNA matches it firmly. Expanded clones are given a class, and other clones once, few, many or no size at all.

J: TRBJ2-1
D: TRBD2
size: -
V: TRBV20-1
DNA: TGCAGTGCTAGAGACAGAAGCGGGGGGCAACCCTACAATGAGCAGTTCTTC
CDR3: CSARDRSGGQPYNEQFF

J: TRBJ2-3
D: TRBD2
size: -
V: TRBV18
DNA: TGTGCCAGCTCACCCCCCGCGGGAGCAAGCACAGATACGCAGTATTTT
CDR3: CASSPPAGASTDTQYF

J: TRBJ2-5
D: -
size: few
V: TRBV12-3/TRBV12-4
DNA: TGTGCCAGCAGTCCCCCAGGGGTAGCGCCGTCCCAAGAGACCCAGTACTTC
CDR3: CASSPPGVAPSQETQYF

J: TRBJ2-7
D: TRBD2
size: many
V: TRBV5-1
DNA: TGCGCCAGCAGCCGGGGGACTAGCGGGGAATACGAGCAGTACTTC
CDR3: CASSRGTSGEYEQYF

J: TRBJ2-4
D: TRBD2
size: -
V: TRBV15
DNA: TGTGCCACCAGCATTGGGGGGGGAAACATTCAGTACTTC
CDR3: CATSIGGGNIQYF

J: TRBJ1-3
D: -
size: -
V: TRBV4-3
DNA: TGCGCCAGCAGCCAAGGCAGGGCTGGAAACACCATATATTTT
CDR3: CASSQGRAGNTIYF

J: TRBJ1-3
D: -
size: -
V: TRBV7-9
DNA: TGTGCCAGCAGAGAGCTCGGGACATCGGACACCATATATTTT
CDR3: CASRELGTSDTIYF

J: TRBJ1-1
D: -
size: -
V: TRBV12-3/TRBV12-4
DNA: TGTGCCAGCGGCGGGCAGAGCAACACTGAAGCTTTCTTT
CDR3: CASGGQSNTEAFF

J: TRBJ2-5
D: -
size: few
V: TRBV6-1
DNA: TGTGCCAGCAGTGAAGGGGAGGTCATCCAAGAGACCCAGTACTTC
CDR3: CASSEGEVIQETQYF

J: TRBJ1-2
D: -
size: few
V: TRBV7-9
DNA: TGTGCCAGCGTTACGACAGACTATGGCTACACCTTC
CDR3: CASVTTDYGYTF